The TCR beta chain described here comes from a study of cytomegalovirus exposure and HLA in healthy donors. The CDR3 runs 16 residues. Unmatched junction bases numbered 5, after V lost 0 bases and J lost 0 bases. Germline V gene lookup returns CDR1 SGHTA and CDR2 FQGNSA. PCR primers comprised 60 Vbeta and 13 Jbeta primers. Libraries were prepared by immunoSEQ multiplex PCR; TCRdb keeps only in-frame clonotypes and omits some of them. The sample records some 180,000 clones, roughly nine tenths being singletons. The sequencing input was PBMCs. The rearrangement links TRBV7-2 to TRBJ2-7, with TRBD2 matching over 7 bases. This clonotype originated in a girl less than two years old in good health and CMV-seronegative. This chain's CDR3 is CASSLAASGNSYEQYF. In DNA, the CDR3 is TGTGCCAGCAGCTTAGCAGCTAGCGGAAACTCCTACGAGCAGTACTTC. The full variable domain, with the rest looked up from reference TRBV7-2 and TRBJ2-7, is GAGVSQSPSNKVTEKGKDVELRCDPISGHTALYWYRQSLGQGLEFLIYFQGNSAPDKSGLPSDRFSAERTGGSVSTLTIQRTQQEDSAVYLCASSLAASGNSYEQYFGPGTRLTVT.